The TCR beta chain described here comes from a study of T cell repertoires in cytomegalovirus infection. Study summary: The authors relied on CMV epitopes, both recently identified HLA-C-restricted and well-studied HLA-B-restricted. Matching HLA type and CMV infection were both indicated by public TCR beta signatures. General study findings and limits: It was HLA-C-restricted CMV-specific TCR beta clonotypes that dominated the response ex vivo.

A single record per CDR3 protein comes from TCRdb applying MiXCR to the reads. The sample lists roughly 500,000 distinct CDR3 sequences, 33% seen once, with 17% in the top ten. This clonotype was seen repeatedly, ten times or more. No antigen is known for it. Sequencing was performed on cultured PBMCs, taken from culture after CMV antigen stimulation. The TCR originated in a human donor in good health (CMV status not recorded). Some clones in this sample may be carry-over from other donors' samples.

CDR3: CASSLARLAGGDEQFF. The CDR3 DNA reads TGTGCCAGCAGCTTAGCGAGATTAGCGGGAGGTGATGAGCAGTTCTTC. This chain connects TRBV7-8 to TRBJ2-1; 10 nucleotides align to TRBD2. Germline V gene data show CDR1 as SGHVS and CDR2 as FQNEAQ. The ends lost 0 bases at V and 8 bases at J; junction bases unmatched: 7. This CDR3 is 16 amino acids long.